These T cell receptor beta chains were read from a single sample in a study of spatial heterogeneity in lung cancer. TCRdb reprocessed the 5' RACE reads via MiXCR and lists one record per CDR3 protein. The sample records about 15,000 distinct CDR3 sequences, 7% to 9% being singletons. The sample here was PBMCs, taken at surgery. Receptor source: a female donor with early-stage non-small cell lung cancer. The CDR3 runs from the conserved cysteine through the conserved F or W. The D gene is left open where the match is weak. Not every row has a clone size; where given, it reads once, few, many or a size class.

17,TRBV7-9,TRBD2,many,TRBJ2-5,CASSLWIVSGKGETQYF,TGTGCCAGCAGCTTATGGATTGTGAGCGGGAAAGGAGAGACCCAGTACTTC
16,TRBV29-1,NA,many,TRBJ2-3,CSVERLGGLSTDTQYF,TGCAGCGTTGAAAGGTTGGGGGGTCTAAGCACAGATACGCAGTATTTT
13,TRBV9,TRBD1,medium-sized,TRBJ1-1,CASTGTGNTEAFF,TGTGCCAGCACCGGGACAGGAAACACTGAAGCTTTCTTT
17,TRBV12-3/TRBV12-4,TRBD1,many,TRBJ1-1,CASSPPRTGWGNTEAFF,TGTGCCAGCAGTCCTCCCCGGACAGGGTGGGGGAACACTGAAGCTTTCTTT
17,TRBV5-1,NA,many,TRBJ2-5,CASTSLTTNAGSETQYF,TGCGCCAGCACCAGCTTGACCACTAACGCGGGGTCAGAGACCCAGTACTTC
14,TRBV9,NA,NA,TRBJ1-3,CASSTESSGNTIYF,TGTGCCAGCAGCACTGAGAGCTCTGGAAACACCATATATTTT
16,TRBV28,TRBD1,many,TRBJ2-7,CASSLLPGQGDYEQYF,TGTGCCAGCAGTTTGCTTCCGGGACAGGGAGACTACGAGCAGTACTTC
13,TRBV5-1,NA,NA,TRBJ2-5,CATAFLVDETQYF,TGCGCCACCGCGTTTCTAGTAGACGAGACCCAGTACTTC
16,TRBV19,TRBD1,many,TRBJ2-1,CASSIVAGTGYNEQFF,TGTGCCAGTAGTATAGTGGCGGGGACAGGCTACAATGAGCAGTTCTTC
12,TRBV10-3,NA,many,TRBJ1-3,CAISNGGNTIYF,TGTGCCATCTCTAACGGGGGAAACACCATATATTTT
10,TRBV12-3/TRBV12-4,NA,many,TRBJ2-7,CASSSGKQYF,TGTGCCAGCAGTTCCGGGAAGCAGTACTTC
15,TRBV6-4,TRBD2,few,TRBJ2-3,CASHPGGASTDTQYF,TGTGCCAGCCATCCGGGGGGGGCCAGCACAGATACGCAGTATTTT
16,TRBV4-3,TRBD1,many,TRBJ1-2,CASSQEGTGLNYGYTF,TGCGCCAGCAGCCAAGAAGGGACAGGGCTGAACTATGGCTACACCTTC
14,TRBV7-6,NA,many,TRBJ2-3,CASSPGVGTDTQYF,TGTGCCAGCAGCCCCGGGGTCGGCACAGATACGCAGTATTTT
15,TRBV5-1,NA,few,TRBJ1-2,CASSPGDGTTEGYTF,TGCGCCAGCAGCCCAGGGGACGGAACAACGGAAGGCTACACCTTC
15,TRBV9,TRBD2,NA,TRBJ2-3,CASSVTAGHTDTQYF,TGTGCCAGCAGCGTAACAGCGGGGCACACAGATACGCAGTATTTT
16,TRBV19,NA,few,TRBJ1-1,CASSIKAGLYSTEAFF,TGTGCCAGTAGTATAAAAGCGGGACTCTATAGCACTGAAGCTTTCTTT
16,TRBV6-1,TRBD1,many,TRBJ2-3,CASSFLGGQGTDTQYF,TGTGCCAGCAGTTTCCTGGGGGGACAGGGCACAGATACGCAGTATTTT
17,TRBV20-1,TRBD1,many,TRBJ1-3,CSARGTALFSSGNTIYF,TGCAGTGCTAGGGGGACAGCTTTATTCAGCTCTGGAAACACCATATATTTT
13,TRBV27,NA,few,TRBJ2-5,CASRIQETETQYF,TGTGCCAGCAGGATCCAGGAAACAGAGACCCAGTACTTC
14,TRBV5-4,NA,few,TRBJ1-2,CASSQLGVSAGYTF,TGTGCCAGCAGCCAACTCGGAGTATCGGCTGGCTACACCTTC
13,TRBV6-1,TRBD1,medium-sized,TRBJ2-7,CASSRDRGYEQYF,TGTGCCAGCAGTCGGGACAGGGGATACGAGCAGTACTTC
15,TRBV10-3,NA,many,TRBJ1-1,CAISELQGPNTEAFF,TGTGCCATCAGTGAACTACAGGGCCCGAACACTGAAGCTTTCTTT
14,TRBV27,NA,few,TRBJ2-1,CASSLFKGGDEQFF,TGTGCCAGCAGTTTGTTCAAGGGGGGTGATGAGCAGTTCTTC
13,TRBV28,NA,many,TRBJ2-1,CASSSGTANGQFF,TGTGCCAGCAGTTCCGGGACCGCAAATGGGCAGTTCTTC
15,TRBV4-3,NA,few,TRBJ1-2,CASSQVPSGFYGYTF,TGCGCCAGCAGCCAAGTTCCTTCGGGCTTCTATGGCTACACCTTC
12,TRBV20-1,NA,many,TRBJ1-2,CSGHDVPYGYTF,TGCAGCGGCCACGATGTTCCCTATGGCTACACCTTC
15,TRBV2,TRBD2,many,TRBJ2-5,CASLYIGLVFETQYF,TGTGCCAGCCTTTATATAGGACTAGTCTTCGAGACCCAGTACTTC
16,TRBV6-5,NA,many,TRBJ1-5,CASSRDPPGFGQPQHF,TGTGCCAGCAGTCGAGATCCCCCAGGGTTCGGGCAGCCCCAGCATTTT
14,TRBV27,TRBD1,many,TRBJ2-7,CASSPYRGHNEQYF,TGTGCCAGCAGTCCCTACAGGGGGCACAACGAGCAGTACTTC
14,TRBV6-6,NA,many,TRBJ2-3,CASSSSVEADTQYF,TGTGCCAGCAGTTCCTCAGTGGAGGCAGATACGCAGTATTTT
13,TRBV20-1,TRBD2,many,TRBJ2-7,CSPGGGRNYEQYF,TGCAGTCCTGGCGGGGGTCGAAACTACGAGCAGTACTTC
14,TRBV18,NA,many,TRBJ2-7,CASSPPAGVHEQYF,TGTGCCAGCTCACCACCGGCAGGGGTCCACGAGCAGTACTTC
12,TRBV2,NA,NA,TRBJ1-1,CASRVMNTEAFF,TGTGCCAGCAGGGTAATGAACACTGAAGCTTTCTTT
14,TRBV20-1,NA,many,TRBJ1-5,CSARDPARGQPQHF,TGCAGTGCTAGAGACCCCGCTCGAGGTCAGCCCCAGCATTTT
15,TRBV6-5,NA,many,TRBJ2-2,CASSYSTTNTGELFF,TGTGCCAGCAGTTACTCCACTACCAACACCGGGGAGCTGTTTTTT
16,TRBV4-2,NA,many,TRBJ1-1,CASSQEIGGANTEAFF,TGTGCCAGCAGCCAAGAAATTGGGGGCGCGAACACTGAAGCTTTCTTT
13,TRBV7-9,NA,many,TRBJ2-7,CASSLDPAYEQYF,TGTGCCAGCAGCTTAGACCCCGCCTACGAGCAGTACTTC
15,TRBV5-1,NA,many,TRBJ2-1,CASSSLAGGENEQFF,TGCGCCAGCAGCTCCCTGGCAGGCGGGGAAAATGAGCAGTTCTTC
14,TRBV5-1,NA,few,TRBJ2-7,CASRTGTGSYEQYF,TGCGCCAGCAGAACCGGGACGGGATCCTACGAGCAGTACTTC
14,TRBV7-9,NA,many,TRBJ1-2,CASSSDSGFYGYTF,TGTGCCAGCAGCTCGGACAGTGGTTTCTATGGCTACACCTTC
15,TRBV7-9,NA,many,TRBJ2-5,CASSLVPQNQETQYF,TGTGCCAGCAGCTTAGTTCCACAGAACCAAGAGACCCAGTACTTC
15,TRBV27,TRBD2,many,TRBJ2-3,CASNSLAGRTDTQYF,TGTGCCAGCAATTCGCTAGCGGGAAGAACAGATACGCAGTATTTT
15,TRBV28,TRBD2,many,TRBJ2-1,CASSRGLAGSNEQFF,TGTGCCAGCAGCCGGGGACTAGCGGGTTCCAATGAGCAGTTCTTC
12,TRBV7-2,NA,many,TRBJ2-7,CASSIRVGEQYF,TGTGCCAGCAGCATCAGGGTAGGCGAGCAGTACTTC
13,TRBV6-5,NA,many,TRBJ2-1,CASSLTHSTKQFF,TGTGCCAGCAGTCTAACCCATTCGACAAAGCAGTTCTTC
14,TRBV20-1,NA,many,TRBJ2-7,CSASPDHLLEEQYF,TGCAGTGCTAGTCCCGACCACCTCTTGGAAGAGCAGTACTTC
15,TRBV11-2,TRBD1,few,TRBJ2-2,CASRRDREKDGELFF,TGTGCCAGCAGGAGGGACAGGGAAAAGGACGGGGAGCTGTTTTTT
13,TRBV6-6,TRBD1,many,TRBJ2-2,CATDRGDTGELFF,TGTGCCACCGACAGGGGGGACACCGGGGAGCTGTTTTTT
12,TRBV5-1,NA,many,TRBJ1-1,CASSSDSPEAFF,TGCGCCAGCAGCTCTGACAGTCCGGAGGCTTTCTTT
17,TRBV6-2/TRBV6-3,TRBD2,few,TRBJ2-1,CASSYSGTSGIYNEQFF,TGTGCCAGCAGTTACTCGGGGACTAGCGGGATCTACAATGAGCAGTTCTTC
15,TRBV14,NA,few,TRBJ2-7,CASSQDLSRAYEQYF,TGTGCCAGCAGCCAGGACCTGTCTAGGGCCTACGAGCAGTACTTC
13,TRBV9,TRBD1,NA,TRBJ1-2,CASSQRDRDGYTF,TGTGCCAGCTCCCAAAGGGACAGGGACGGCTACACCTTC
14,TRBV29-1,TRBD2,NA,TRBJ2-3,CSVLAGLGGDTQYF,TGCAGCGTTCTAGCGGGACTGGGAGGAGATACGCAGTATTTT
16,TRBV7-9,TRBD2,many,TRBJ2-1,CASTNPLAGRYNEQFF,TGTGCCAGCACCAACCCTCTAGCGGGAAGATACAATGAGCAGTTCTTC
16,TRBV15,TRBD2,many,TRBJ2-1,CATSRGNSGSRDEQFF,TGTGCCACCAGCAGAGGAAATAGCGGGTCAAGGGATGAGCAGTTCTTC
13,TRBV19,NA,many,TRBJ1-2,CASSPGEYYGYTF,TGTGCCAGTAGTCCAGGGGAATACTATGGCTACACCTTC
15,TRBV29-1,TRBD1,many,TRBJ1-1,CSVSRTGEMNTEAFF,TGCAGCGTTTCCCGGACAGGGGAAATGAACACTGAAGCTTTCTTT
14,TRBV20-1,NA,many,TRBJ1-1,CSASNRLTNTEAFF,TGCAGTGCTAGCAATCGTCTGACGAACACTGAAGCTTTCTTT
13,TRBV28,NA,many,TRBJ2-7,CASSSPATEEQYF,TGTGCCAGCAGTTCCCCAGCGACGGAGGAGCAGTACTTC